Shown below are 31 T cell receptor beta chains from a single sample sequenced in a study of blood T cell repertoires in COVID-19. The method was immunoSEQ multiplex PCR; TCRdb's version includes in-frame clones alone and lacks a portion of them. The table has over 70,000 clones, about 80% seen once. The sequencing sample was made of peripheral blood. Receptors were obtained from a woman older than 75 with acute or convalescent COVID-19.

V usage is TRBV12-3 or TRBV12-4 and J usage is TRBJ2-5; TRBD1 is a possible D gene (6 bases). The CDR3 has 13 residues. V was pared by 3 bases and J by 4 bases, with 9 bases between. The CDR3 nucleotides are TGTGCCAGCAGTTTTTGGGGGCGAGAGACCCAGTACTTC. Its translation: CASSFWGRETQYF.

This clone has a single count. This chain joins TRBV24-1 and TRBJ2-5; 9 nucleotides match TRBD2. Per the germline V gene, CDR1 is KGHDR and CDR2 is SFDVKD. V was pared by 3 bases and J by 2 bases, with 3 bases of the junction left unmatched. This CDR3 comprises 15 residues. The chain's CDR3 is CATSDNAGGQETQYF. DNA of the CDR3: TGTGCCACCAGTGATAACGCGGGGGGGCAAGAGACCCAGTACTTC.

This chain connects TRBV6-5 to TRBJ1-5; TRBD1 agrees at 10 bases. Germline V CDR1 and CDR2: MNHEY, SVGAGI. After removal of 4 bases from V and 6 bases from J, the junction contained 6 bases not matched to a gene. The CDR3 has 15 amino acids. The CDR3 DNA follows: TGTGCCAGCAGTTGGACCCGGACAGGGGGTCAGCCCCAGCATTTT. This translates into CASSWTRTGGQPQHF.

V is TRBV7-9 and J is TRBJ2-5; possibly TRBD2 for D (6 bases). V was trimmed by 3 bases and J by 9 bases, leaving 14 bases between them. From germline, CDR1 is SEHNR and CDR2 FQNEAQ (reference sequence). This CDR3 region has 13 residues. The CDR3 DNA reads TGTGCCAGCAGCTTCCCGGACGGGGGTTCCCAGTACTTC. Translation: CASSFPDGGSQYF.

This sequence joins TRBV30 and TRBJ1-2; TRBD1 matches 8 bases. Looked up from germline, CDR1 is GTSNPN and CDR2 is SVGIG (reference sequence). V gave up 2 bases and J gave up 2 bases; unmatched junction bases: 7. The length of the CDR3 is 15 residues. CDR3 coding DNA: TGTGCCTGGAGTAGGCAGGGGGCTGGCAACTATGGCTACACCTTC. Protein sequence: CAWSRQGAGNYGYTF.

This chain uses TRBV5-1 with TRBJ2-1, with TRBD2 identical over 9 bases. The CDR3 extends over 17 amino acids. The V segment lost 0 bases and the J segment 7 bases; nucleotides outside the gene matches: 11. Germline V gene sequence: CDR1 SGHRS, CDR2 YFSETQ. CDR3 nucleotide sequence: TGCGCCAGCAGCTTGGCCGTACTAGCGGGTCAGAGGAATGAGCAGTTCTTC. Residues: CASSLAVLAGQRNEQFF.

The CDR3 protein is CASSQQVYNEQFF. Here the CDR3 DNA reads TGTGCCAGCAGCCAACAGGTGTACAATGAGCAGTTCTTC. The chain recombines TRBV7-9 with TRBJ2-1; tentatively, D is TRBD1 (5 bases). The CDR3 is 13 residues long. Per germline, CDR1 SEHNR and CDR2 FQNEAQ (reference sequence). V was cut by 5 bases and J by 4 bases, with 9 bases left in between.

This clone has a handful of counts. The chain employs TRBV7-8 and TRBJ1-6; no reliable D call. This CDR3 comprises 15 residues. In germline, CDR1 is SGHVS, CDR2 FQNEAQ. V was pared by 0 bases and J by 9 bases, with 12 bases between. DNA for the CDR3: TGTGCCAGCAGCTTAGCCGTGGGCGTAGGTTCACCCCTCCACTTT. It specifies CASSLAVGVGSPLHF. Variable domain in full (rest from reference TRBV7-8 and TRBJ1-6): GAGVSQSPRYKVAKRGQDVALRCDPISGHVSLFWYQQALGQGPEFLTYFQNEAQLDKSGLPSDRFFAERPEGSVSTLKIQRTQQEDSAVYLCASSLAVGVGSPLHFGNGTRLTVT.

The chain carries TRBV5-4 and TRBJ2-5, with D perhaps matching TRBD2 (6 bases). Germline assignment: CDR1 SGHNT and CDR2 YYREEE (reference sequence). The ends were cut back, 5 bases at V and 4 bases at J, with 12 bases in the middle. There are 13 residues in the CDR3. CDR3: CASSHGSRETQYF. CDR3 nucleotide sequence: TGTGCCAGCAGTCACGGGAGTAGAGAGACCCAGTACTTC.

V gene TRBV7-2 combines with J gene TRBJ2-5; 12 bases line up with TRBD2. Germline lookup yields CDR1 SGHTA and CDR2 FQGNSA. The CDR3 loop spans 15 amino acids. V gave up 3 bases and J gave up 7 bases; unmatched junction bases: 6. CDR3 amino acids: CASSFSSGGAGTQYF. CDR3 coding DNA: TGTGCCAGCAGCTTCTCTAGCGGGGGGGCGGGGACCCAGTACTTC.

V gene TRBV11-2 combines with J gene TRBJ2-5, with 7 bases aligning to TRBD2. After removal of 5 bases from V and 7 bases from J, the junction contained 16 bases not matched to a gene. CDR1 and CDR2 (germline): SGHAT, FQNNGV. This CDR3 has 16 amino acids. The CDR3 spells CASSHSSSGVIVTQYF. DNA of the CDR3: TGTGCCAGCAGCCACTCATCCAGCGGGGTTATTGTGACCCAGTACTTC.

For the CDR3, the DNA is TGCGCCAGTTCCGGGACAGGGCTCTACGAGCAGTACTTC. It encodes CASSGTGLYEQYF. The chain combines TRBV5-1 with TRBJ2-7; 9 bases match TRBD1. CDR1 is SGHRS, CDR2 YFSETQ, per germline. V shed 8 bases and J 3 bases; nucleotides not matched to a gene: 6. This CDR3 contains 13 residues. Variable domain in full (rest from reference TRBV5-1 and TRBJ2-7): KAGVTQTPRYLIKTRGQQVTLSCSPISGHRSVSWYQQTPGQGLQFLFEYFSETQRNKGNFPGRFSGRQFSNSRSEMNVSTLELGDSALYLCASSGTGLYEQYFGPGTRLTVT.

This sequence joins TRBV7-9 and TRBJ2-7; D not resolved. Germline V CDR1 and CDR2: SEHNR, FQNEAQ (reference sequence). This CDR3 has 14 residues. V was clipped by 1 base and J by 2 bases, with 9 bases between them. This CDR3 reads CASSLGHDPYEQYF. In DNA, the CDR3 is TGTGCCAGCAGCTTAGGGCATGATCCCTACGAGCAGTACTTC.

The V gene is TRBV25-1, the J gene TRBJ1-1; no firm D call. V dropped 6 bases and J dropped 1 base, with 15 bases sitting between them. The germline V gene encodes CDR1 MGHDK and CDR2 SYGVNS. The CDR3 runs to 15 residues. The CDR3 region has the DNA TGTGCCAGCAGACAAAAATTGGCGGGGAACACTGAAGCTTTCTTT. Translating gives CASRQKLAGNTEAFF.

The rearrangement joins TRBV6-5 to TRBJ1-5; 8 bases align to TRBD1. V shed 5 bases and J 6 bases; nucleotides not matched to a gene: 9. The CDR3 covers 15 residues. Germline values: CDR1 MNHEY, CDR2 SVGAGI. This chain's CDR3 is CASSKDRAPGQPQHF. In DNA form, the CDR3 reads TGTGCCAGCAGTAAGGACAGGGCCCCAGGTCAGCCCCAGCATTTT.

The rearrangement joins TRBV6-5 to TRBJ2-7; TRBD1 agrees at 7 bases. Looked up from germline, CDR1 is MNHEY and CDR2 is SVGAGI. The CDR3 runs 14 residues. The J segment lost 0 bases and the V segment lost 5 bases, leaving 4 bases of the junction unmatched. The CDR3 protein is CASSQGVGSYEQYF. CDR3 coding DNA: TGTGCCAGCAGTCAGGGGGTCGGCTCCTACGAGCAGTACTTC.

J is TRBJ2-7 and V is TRBV18; no firm D call. The CDR3 extends over 14 amino acids. V was trimmed by 3 bases and J by 2 bases, leaving 11 bases between them. The germline V gene has CDR1 KGHSH and CDR2 LQKENI. The CDR3 bases are TGTGCCAGCTCACCCGAACAGAGAGCCTACGAGCAGTACTTC. It yields the protein CASSPEQRAYEQYF.

J is TRBJ2-7 and V is TRBV9, with D tentatively TRBD1 (5 bases). The CDR3 extends over 15 amino acids. Trimming shortened V by 0 bases and J by 1 base, and 11 bases separated the two germline ends. Germline V gene data show CDR1 as SGDLS and CDR2 as YYNGEE. In DNA form, the CDR3 reads TGTGCCAGCAGCGTAGCTTTGGACAATTCCTACGAGCAGTACTTC. This codes for CASSVALDNSYEQYF. Together with reference TRBV9 and TRBJ2-7, the CDR3 gives the full variable domain: DSGVTQTPKHLITATGQRVTLRCSPRSGDLSVYWYQQSLDQGLQFLIQYYNGEERAKGNILERFSAQQFPDLHSELNLSSLELGDSALYFCASSVALDNSYEQYFGPGTRLTVT.

This clone was found once. The chain carries TRBV6-5 and TRBJ2-1, with no clear D. The CDR3 extends over 15 amino acids. With 9 bases removed from V and 1 base from J, the gap between germline ends came to 16 bases. Germline V CDR1 and CDR2: MNHEY, SVGAGI. The CDR3 spells CARNRHSISYNEQFF. The CDR3 DNA is TGTGCCAGAAATAGACATTCAATATCCTACAATGAGCAGTTCTTC.

The rearrangement joins TRBV5-1 to TRBJ1-1; 10 bases line up with TRBD1. V was clipped by 4 bases and J by 1 base; unmatched bases: 1. CDR3 size: 14 residues. Germline values: CDR1 SGHRS, CDR2 YFSETQ. CDR3 in DNA: TGCGCCAGCAGCCGGGACAGGGGGAACACTGAAGCTTTCTTT. Translating it yields CASSRDRGNTEAFF.

The chain uses TRBV19 and TRBJ1-1; D is perhaps TRBD1 (5 bases). The V gene's germline CDR1 is LNHDA and CDR2 SQIVND (reference sequence). CDR3 length: 14 residues. Deletions cut 1 base from V and 5 bases from J, with 11 bases between. DNA of the CDR3: TGTGCCAGTAGTATAGGCCCCCGACAGACTGAAGCTTTCTTT. Its protein is CASSIGPRQTEAFF.

The chain links TRBV4-2 to TRBJ2-1, with TRBD2 matching 8 bases. This CDR3 has 17 amino acids. The J segment lost 0 bases and the V segment lost 0 bases, leaving 4 bases of the junction unmatched. Germline assignment: CDR1 LGHNA and CDR2 YNFKEQ. The CDR3 DNA reads as TGTGCCAGCAGCCAAGATCGGGGGGGGCTCTCCTACAATGAGCAGTTCTTC. Protein sequence: CASSQDRGGLSYNEQFF.

This clone was seen a handful of times. Within the sample, other DNA sequences also encode this same CDR3. The CDR3 region has the DNA TGCGCCAGCAGCTTGGGCCAGGTTGACACCGGGGAGCTGTTTTTT. It encodes CASSLGQVDTGELFF. The chain uses TRBV5-1 and TRBJ2-2; no definite D call. The CDR3 has 15 amino acids. V was clipped by 0 bases and J by 3 bases, with 9 bases between them. Germline CDR1 SGHRS, CDR2 YFSETQ.

This clone was observed a single time. The chain uses TRBV19 and TRBJ1-5, with TRBD1 identical over 7 bases. The length of the CDR3 is 14 residues. In germline, CDR1 is LNHDA, CDR2 SQIVND (reference sequence). The trim removed 6 bases at V and 4 bases at J, leaving 6 bases unmatched. The CDR3 protein is CASREGQLNQPQHF. DNA for the CDR3: TGTGCCAGTAGGGAGGGACAGCTGAATCAGCCCCAGCATTTT.

V gene TRBV27 combines with J gene TRBJ1-2, with D perhaps matching TRBD1 (5 bases). Germline lookup yields CDR1 MNHEY and CDR2 SMNVEV (reference sequence). V was pared by 5 bases and J by 4 bases, with 17 bases between. The CDR3 sequence is 15 residues long. CDR3 DNA: TGTGCCAGCAGTCTCCAGGGTGGAGGGCTCTATGGCTACACCTTC. Its translation: CASSLQGGGLYGYTF.

The chain links TRBV2 to TRBJ2-7, with 7 bases matching TRBD1. Trimming cost V 2 bases and J 3 bases; bases outside gene matches: 7. The CDR3 is 15 residues long. CDR1 SNHLY and CDR2 FYNNEI come from the germline V gene. The CDR3 spells CASSETRGQIYEQYF. As DNA, the CDR3 is TGTGCCAGCAGTGAAACCCGGGGACAGATCTACGAGCAGTACTTC. Using reference TRBV2 and TRBJ2-7 for the parts outside the CDR3, the full variable domain is EPEVTQTPSHQVTQMGQEVILRCVPISNHLYFYWYRQILGQKVEFLVSFYNNEISEKSEIFDDQFSVERPDGSNFTLKIRSTKLEDSAMYFCASSETRGQIYEQYFGPGTRLTVT.

This chain connects TRBV11-2 to TRBJ1-1; 9 bases are a match to TRBD1. Germline CDR1 reads SGHAT; CDR2 reads FQNNGV. Trimming cost V 6 bases and J 4 bases; bases outside gene matches: 6. The CDR3 covers 14 residues. As DNA, the CDR3 is TGTGCCAGCAGTTCCACAGGGGGCACCACTGAAGCTTTCTTT. It translates to CASSSTGGTTEAFF.

This rearrangement joins TRBV11-3 to TRBJ2-3; 7 bases are a match to TRBD2. This CDR3 has 14 residues. Looked up from germline, CDR1 is SGHNT and CDR2 is YENEEA. The ends lost 5 bases at V and 3 bases at J; junction bases unmatched: 5. CDR3 protein: CASSPSGGTDTQYF. In nucleotides, the CDR3 is TGTGCCAGCAGCCCCTCGGGGGGAACAGATACGCAGTATTTT.

The chain uses TRBV7-2 and TRBJ2-7; 7 bases agree with TRBD1. The germline V gene encodes CDR1 SGHTA and CDR2 FQGNSA. The CDR3 runs to 14 residues. Trimming removed 4 bases from V and 4 bases from J; junction bases left unmatched: 7. Here the CDR3 reads CASSSGTAPYEQYF. The CDR3 DNA sequence: TGTGCCAGCAGCTCCGGGACAGCTCCGTACGAGCAGTACTTC.

The chain combines TRBV27 with TRBJ2-2; possibly TRBD2 for D (7 bases). Trimming took 2 bases from V and 5 from J, leaving 15 bases between them. This CDR3 comprises 16 residues. Per germline, CDR1 MNHEY and CDR2 SMNVEV (reference sequence). CDR3 DNA sequence: TGTGCCAGCAGTTTAAACGCGAGGGGGGGAACCGGGGAGCTGTTTTTT. Translating it yields CASSLNARGGTGELFF.

This chain links TRBV19 with TRBJ2-2, with 8 bases matching TRBD1. CDR1 and CDR2 (germline): LNHDA, SQIVND (reference sequence). The J segment lost 3 bases and the V segment lost 3 bases, leaving 9 bases of the junction unmatched. CDR3 length: 17 residues. CDR3 loop: CASSMFPQGADTGELFF. CDR3 in DNA: TGTGCCAGTAGTATGTTCCCTCAGGGGGCGGACACCGGGGAGCTGTTTTTT.